What follows describes a single T cell receptor (beta chain). The table came from immunoSEQ multiplex PCR; TCRdb's copy has only in-frame clones and leaves some out. Seen here are some 71,000 clones, about 83% observed once, and the top ten hold roughly 0.6%. Sequencing was done directly on freshly isolated, uncultured memory T cells. The data are from a study of CD4 T cell repertoires in COVID-19. The sample in question was CD4+ T cells from peripheral blood, obtained after recovery from COVID-19. The TCR originated in a human donor who had COVID-19.

The CDR3 DNA reads TGTGCCAGCAGCTTGTGGGCGGGGGGCCTCTACAATGAGCAGTTCTTC. It encodes CASSLWAGGLYNEQFF. The chain uses TRBV5-5 and TRBJ2-1; 8 nucleotides agree with TRBD2. After removal of 1 base from V and 3 bases from J, the junction contained 6 bases not matched to a gene. The CDR3 extends over 16 amino acids. Germline-derived CDR1 and CDR2 are SGHKS and YYEKEE (reference sequence). Combining the CDR3 with reference TRBV5-5 and TRBJ2-1 gives the whole variable domain DAGVTQSPTHLIKTRGQQVTLRCSPISGHKSVSWYQQVLGQGPQFIFQYYEKEERGRGNFPDRFSARQFPNYSSELNVNALLLGDSALYLCASSLWAGGLYNEQFFGPGTRLTVL.